Reported below is one T cell receptor (beta chain). This sample stems from a study of memory CD4+ T cells and cytomegalovirus serostatus. The CDR3 has 17 amino acids. V was trimmed by 0 bases and J by 2 bases, leaving 15 bases between them. From germline, CDR1 is MDHEN and CDR2 SYDVKM. Single viable CD3+CD4+CD8-CD45RO+ cells were sorted as the memory CD4+ T cells. Libraries were prepared by immunoSEQ multiplex PCR; TCRdb keeps only in-frame clonotypes and omits some of them. The table includes tens of thousands of clones, approximately 80% detected once. The TCR was taken from an adult in good health and CMV-seropositive. The chain is built from TRBV28 and TRBJ2-3; D perhaps matches TRBD1 (5 bases). Sequenced sample: memory CD4+ T cells from blood. The CDR3 DNA sequence: TGTGCCAGCAGTTTATGGCAGGGAAGGGCCCCCACAGATACGCAGTATTTT. This translates into CASSLWQGRAPTDTQYF.